This TCR beta chain was found in a study of blood T cell repertoires in COVID-19 (dated by TCRdb to 2018 to 2020). Regarding the study in general: Samples from collaborators originated in the United States, Italy and Spain and spanned both the acute and convalescent phases of COVID-19. The prospective study material was composed of cDNA or gDNA derived from T cells, B-cell-depleted T cells, or PBMCs. The dataset comprised deeply sampled blood TCRbeta repertoires from subjects exposed to, actively infected with, or recovered from COVID-19. The repertoires were released in a freely available public database intended as a resource for research on the immune response to SARS-CoV-2. The samples were drawn from the first 160 participants of the ongoing ImmuneRACE study and from 950 to 1,500 subjects provided by 6 global collaborators. A de-identified subject ID, COVID-19 status, age in years and sex were almost always included in the sample metadata. Where HLA class I and class II types were available, the types were taken from metadata supplied by the sample provider, not from assay-based typing.

The full study reports these points: The amount of clinical and demographic metadata varied by source and participant and was provided uncurated.

TCRbeta CDR3 regions were amplified from genomic DNA using the immunoSEQ Assay, a bias-controlled multiplex PCR. On the authors' methods: Within the assay, amplification of reference gene primers was used to estimate how many nucleated cells each sample contained. To quantify the absolute abundance of each unique TCRbeta CDR3 rearrangement, sequence reads were collapsed and filtered. For each sample, productive Simpson clonality was calculated by taking the square root of Simpson's diversity index across productive rearrangements. Held by TCRdb, this immuneACCESS table contains in-frame sequences only and omits some clones. Under half of the omission traces to an unresolved V gene where checked; the cause of the rest is unknown. V and J calls and clone size come straight from that table; D and trimming were deduced from the DNA. Across this sample there are roughly 160,000 clones, with more than 70% seen only once. The ten largest clones take up around 20% of the sample.

The CDR3 starts with the cysteine, ends with the phenylalanine, and has 13 residues. Only CDR3 DNA remains: 39 bases, in frame from the first base. V gives up 5 bases and J gives up 8 bases, and the segment between their germline ends measures 12 bases. Looking up the germline V gene yields CDR1 SGHNT and CDR2 YENEEA. A second Seattle source provided samples from volunteer blood donors who had recovered from COVID-19. Whole blood was collected in K2EDTA tubes by collaborating institutions according to the institutions' own protocols. For TCRbeta analysis, collaborators shipped samples in one of three forms: frozen whole blood, isolated PBMCs, or DNA extracted from either of those sample types. About this clone itself: Its antigen has not been determined. No base-level quality is on record; no much larger clone is a single base apart.

This TCR was sampled from a woman in her sixties or seventies who had recovered from COVID-19. The chain employs TRBV11-3 and TRBJ1-4; the best D guess is TRBD1, with 6 bases matching. The sample comprised peripheral blood. CDR3 reads: CASSRGQREKLFF. The nucleotide sequence is TGTGCCAGCAGCCGAGGACAGAGGGAAAAACTGTTTTTT.